These 15 T cell receptor beta chains were all obtained from the same sample, sequenced in a study of a mutant IDH1 vaccine in newly diagnosed glioma. Time point denoted: week 11, during vaccination. Every vaccine dose comprised 300 ug of mutant IDH1 20-mer peptide plus topical imiquimod. The assay was immunoSEQ multiplex PCR, and TCRdb's table has in-frame clones only and misses some. The repertoire includes roughly 70,000 clones, less than 85% of them detected once, and more than 7.5% sits in the top ten. Antigen specificity for these receptors is unknown. The specimen comprised PBMCs, sampled from a glioma patient whose treatment included an IDH1 peptide vaccine. The receptor source for this set is a woman aged 45-59 years with glioma.

This clone was found a few times. The V call is TRBV6-5, the J call TRBJ1-1; 10 bases map to TRBD1. Germline CDR1 MNHEY, CDR2 SVGAGI. The CDR3 runs to 14 residues. J gave up 6 bases and V 3 bases, and 4 bases lay outside the gene matches. The CDR3 DNA sequence: TGTGCCAGCAGTTATCCAGGACAGGGGGCTGAAGCTTTCTTT. Protein: CASSYPGQGAEAFF.

J is TRBJ1-6 and V is TRBV18; no reliable D call. V shed 2 bases and J shed 10 bases, with 6 bases lying between them. Germline lookup yields CDR1 KGHSH and CDR2 LQKENI. The CDR3 has 12 amino acids. The CDR3 sequence is CASSPGESPLHF. CDR3 bases: TGTGCCAGCTCACCAGGGGAATCACCCCTCCACTTT.

This chain links TRBV18 with TRBJ1-4, with 7 bases lining up with TRBD1. Germline V gene sequence: CDR1 KGHSH, CDR2 LQKENI. V was pared by 8 bases and J by 8 bases, with 8 bases of the junction left unmatched. The CDR3 is 13 amino acids. CDR3 nucleotide sequence: TGTGCCAGCACAGGGTACAGGGGCGAAAAACTGTTTTTT. As protein: CASTGYRGEKLFF.

V gene TRBV27 combines with J gene TRBJ1-1; a weak D match, TRBD1 (6 bases). Germline assignment: CDR1 MNHEY and CDR2 SMNVEV (reference sequence). There are 12 residues in the CDR3. This CDR3 is CASSGQYTEAFF. In DNA, the CDR3 is TGTGCTAGCTCCGGACAGTACACTGAAGCTTTCTTT.

The rearrangement uses TRBV7-9 and TRBJ1-6; 7 bases fit TRBD1. CDR3 length: 14 amino acids. Losses at the gene ends were 6 bases for V and 4 bases for J; bases not matched to a gene: 3. Germline CDR1 SEHNR, CDR2 FQNEAQ (reference sequence). In DNA, the CDR3 is TGTGCCAGCAGTTGGGACAGATATAATTCACCCCTCCACTTT. Translating it yields CASSWDRYNSPLHF.

V is TRBV27 and J is TRBJ1-4, with a weak D call TRBD1 (5 bases). Per the germline V gene, CDR1 is MNHEY and CDR2 is SMNVEV (reference sequence). V lost 6 bases and J lost 8, with 16 bases in between. This CDR3 has 14 residues. This chain's CDR3 is CASRPGTSVEKLFF. The CDR3 bases are TGTGCCAGCAGGCCCGGGACTTCGGTCGAAAAACTGTTTTTT.

The chain employs TRBV6-5 and TRBJ2-7; TRBD1 matches at 11 bases. The V gene end was trimmed by 5 bases and the J gene end by 2 bases; junction bases not matched to a gene: 5. The V gene's germline CDR1 is MNHEY and CDR2 SVGAGI. The CDR3 is 15 residues long. Written as DNA, the CDR3 is TGTGCCAGCAGTAACCGGGACAGGGGGGCCTACGAGCAGTACTTC. This codes for CASSNRDRGAYEQYF.

The gene calls are TRBV7-2 and TRBJ1-5; D is unclear. V was pared by 1 base and J by 0 bases, with 4 bases between. Germline V gene lookup returns CDR1 SGHTA and CDR2 FQGNSA. This CDR3 has 14 residues. The CDR3 DNA sequence: TGTGCCAGCAGCTTAGTGCATAGCAATCAGCCCCAGCATTTT. As protein: CASSLVHSNQPQHF.

Here the CDR3 reads CASSGTANNSPLHF. CDR3 nucleotide sequence: TGCGCCAGCAGCGGTACGGCTAATAATTCACCCCTCCACTTT. The V and J genes are TRBV5-1 and TRBJ1-6; no definite D call. The germline V and J ends were trimmed by 4 bases and 5 bases, with 10 bases remaining between them. This CDR3 is 14 amino acids long. Germline-derived CDR1 and CDR2 are SGHRS and YFSETQ.

The chain carries TRBV30 and TRBJ1-3; D is uncertain. V was shortened by 1 base and J by 0 bases, with 13 bases between the two germline ends. Germline V gene lookup returns CDR1 GTSNPN and CDR2 SVGIG (reference sequence). The length of the CDR3 is 16 residues. The CDR3: CAWSAMAGSSGNTIYF. The CDR3 bases are TGTGCCTGGAGTGCAATGGCAGGTAGCTCTGGAAACACCATATATTTT.

In DNA, the CDR3 is TGTGCCAGCAGTTACGGGCCTAACAGGATCTACGAGCAGTACTTC. Translating it yields CASSYGPNRIYEQYF. This rearrangement joins TRBV6-6 to TRBJ2-7; perhaps TRBD1 as D (5 bases). The CDR3 has 15 residues. V was trimmed by 2 bases and J by 3 bases, leaving 14 bases between them. Germline CDR1 is MNHNY and CDR2 is SVGAGI (reference sequence).

V is TRBV18 and J is TRBJ2-1; D gene ambiguous. The ends were cut back, 5 bases at V and 2 bases at J, with 10 bases in the middle. The germline V gene encodes CDR1 KGHSH and CDR2 LQKENI. The CDR3 is 14 residues long. The CDR3, as DNA: TGTGCCAGCTCATCGGCCGGGCCCTACAATGAGCAGTTCTTC. Translation: CASSSAGPYNEQFF.

The chain joins TRBV6-5 to TRBJ1-5; 8 positions agree with TRBD1. Germline V gene lookup returns CDR1 MNHEY and CDR2 SVGAGI. The CDR3 totals 13 residues. V lost 6 bases and J lost 6; bases outside the gene matches: 4. The DNA of the CDR3 is TGTGCCAGCAGGACAGGGGAGAGTCAGCCCCAGCATTTT. Protein product: CASRTGESQPQHF.

This rearrangement joins TRBV6-1 to TRBJ2-5; D is undetermined. The CDR3 loop spans 10 amino acids. The ends were cut back, 1 base at V and 9 bases at J, with 3 bases in the middle. Germline V gene data show CDR1 as MNHNS and CDR2 as SASEGT. The DNA of the CDR3 is TGTGCCAGCAGTGAAGGGCCCCAGTACTTC. Its protein is CASSEGPQYF.

CDR3 DNA sequence: TGCGCCAGCAGCTGGGAGCCTTATAATTCACCCCTCCACTTT. This codes for CASSWEPYNSPLHF. The genes are TRBV5-1 and TRBJ1-6, with D uncertain. CDR3 length: 14 amino acids. V was cut by 3 bases and J by 4 bases, with 8 bases left in between. CDR1 and CDR2 from the germline V gene are SGHRS and YFSETQ.